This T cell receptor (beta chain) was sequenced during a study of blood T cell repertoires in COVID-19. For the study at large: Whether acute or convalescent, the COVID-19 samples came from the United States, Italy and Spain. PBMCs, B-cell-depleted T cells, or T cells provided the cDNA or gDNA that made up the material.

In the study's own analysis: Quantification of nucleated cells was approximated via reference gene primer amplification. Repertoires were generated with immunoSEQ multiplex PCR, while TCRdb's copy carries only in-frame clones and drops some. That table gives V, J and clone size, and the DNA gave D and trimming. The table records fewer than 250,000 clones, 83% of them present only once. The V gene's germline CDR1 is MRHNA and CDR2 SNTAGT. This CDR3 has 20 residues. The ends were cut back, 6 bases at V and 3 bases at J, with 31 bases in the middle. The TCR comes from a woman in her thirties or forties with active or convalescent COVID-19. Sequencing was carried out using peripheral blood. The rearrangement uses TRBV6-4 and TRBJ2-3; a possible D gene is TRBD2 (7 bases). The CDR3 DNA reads TGTGCCAGCAGCGAGCACGGTTTCCCAGCCGGGGGGCCGCTTACAGATACGCAGTATTTT. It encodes CASSEHGFPAGGPLTDTQYF.